In its sample, the clone carrying this T cell receptor beta chain was seen a few times. Its antigen is not identified. The sample originates from a study of cytomegalovirus exposure and HLA in healthy donors. Overall study context: A data release that came early held 75 million to 85 million unique TCRs from HLA-typed donors.

Primers for the PCR totalled 60 Vbeta and 13 Jbeta. Produced via immunoSEQ multiplex PCR; TCRdb's table is partial and in-frame only. The table has tens of thousands of clones, around 67% seen once. Study-wide findings and caveats: An ancestry cluster, one associated with Asian ancestry, reportedly showed fewer N-insertions than the roughly 700-donor mean in a later analysis. Most TCR sequences proved rare, with some public TCRs found in many donors. A missense variant in DCLRE1C was later tied to TCR beta V- and J-gene trimming.

Germline CDR1 SEHNR, CDR2 FQNEAQ (reference sequence). Trimming removed 5 bases from V and 8 bases from J; junction bases left unmatched: 7. CDR3 size: 14 residues. This TCR derives from a woman in her fifties or sixties in good health and CMV-seropositive. V usage is TRBV7-9 and J usage is TRBJ1-2; 11 bases are a match to TRBD1. The sample consisted of PBMCs. CDR3 sequence: CASSLGQGAWGYTF. As DNA, the CDR3 is TGTGCCAGCAGCCTTGGACAGGGGGCGTGGGGCTACACCTTC.